By share, the clone carrying this T cell receptor beta chain counts as medium-sized (0.01 to 0.1%). The antigen is not known. The data are from a study of spatial heterogeneity in lung cancer. Overall study context: Raw reads showed each unique TCR and UMI combination turning up more than ten times on average.

Germline assignment: CDR1 MNHNS and CDR2 SASEGT. Between the trimmed V and J ends, which lost 7 bases and 9 bases, there was a span of 12 bases. The CDR3 loop spans 11 amino acids. The study, taken as a whole, reports: Expanded alpha and beta TCR counts within tumors tracked tumor mutation counts.

Time point denoted: sample taken at primary tumor resection. TCRdb redid the calling of the 5' RACE reads with MiXCR, one entry per CDR3 protein. The sample lists some 4,800 distinct CDR3 sequences, 8.4% occurring once. Source: lung tumor tissue, taken at surgery. The rearrangement joins TRBV6-1 to TRBJ1-2; D not certain. The sequence derives from a female donor with early-stage non-small cell lung cancer. Here the CDR3 reads CASMFGNRYTF. The CDR3 region has the DNA TGTGCCAGCATGTTCGGGAATCGCTACACCTTC.